This section outlines one T cell receptor (beta chain) sequence together with its context. The antigen is not known. This CDR3 is built from 15 residues. V was cut by 0 bases and J by 0 bases, with 9 bases left in between. Germline V gene sequence: CDR1 SGHRS, CDR2 YFSETQ. The sample originates from a study of T cell responses to AZD1222 COVID-19 vaccine. Overall study context: Both about-4-week and about-12-week second-dose recipients were combined.

Findings and caveats of the study: The reported proportion of spike-specific TCRs targeting unmutated variant regions was nearly half. Only six or seven AZD1222 recipients tested seropositive at baseline.

Profiled with immunoSEQ multiplex PCR; TCRdb holds only in-frame clones, not every one. The top ten hold about 1.2% of the sample, which has roughly 30,000 clones, around 86% seen once. The material sequenced was peripheral blood, taken on day 0 of AZD1222 vaccination. The TCR originated in an adult in good health. The J gene is TRBJ1-1, the V gene TRBV5-1; the D is unclear. The CDR3 reads CASSLAGDLNTEAFF. CDR3 sequence (DNA): TGCGCCAGCAGCTTGGCCGGGGATCTGAACACTGAAGCTTTCTTT.